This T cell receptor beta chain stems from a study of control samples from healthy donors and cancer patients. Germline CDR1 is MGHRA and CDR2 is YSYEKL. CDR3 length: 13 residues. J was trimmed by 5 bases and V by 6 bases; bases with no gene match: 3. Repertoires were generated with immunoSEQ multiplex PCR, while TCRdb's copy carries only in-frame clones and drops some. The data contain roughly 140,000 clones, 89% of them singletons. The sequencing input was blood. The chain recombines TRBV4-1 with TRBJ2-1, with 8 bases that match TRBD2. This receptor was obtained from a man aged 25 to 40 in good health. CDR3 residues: CASSCGGNNEQFF. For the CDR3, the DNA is TGCGCCAGCAGTTGCGGGGGGAACAATGAGCAGTTCTTC.